The table lists the clone carrying this T cell receptor beta chain with a count of one. Its antigen is not identified. These data belong to a study of T cell responses to AZD1222 COVID-19 vaccine. Findings and caveats of the study: Reportedly, close to half of spike-specific TCRs are directed against unmutated variant regions.

The CDR3 sequence is 17 residues long. Germline V lookup: CDR1 KGHDR, CDR2 SFDVKD. Trimming removed 4 bases from V and 9 bases from J; junction bases left unmatched: 17. Profiling relied on immunoSEQ multiplex PCR, and the TCRdb table lists in-frame clones only, not all of them. The sample holds around 140,000 clones; about 89% are singletons and the top ten take 3.8%. This clonotype was sampled from an adult who received the AZD1222 COVID-19 vaccine. This specimen was peripheral blood, taken 28 days after the second AZD1222 dose. This sequence joins TRBV24-1 and TRBJ2-1; 7 positions match TRBD1. The CDR3 nucleotides read TGTGCCACCAGTGACCCTGTAGCCCGTAGACAGGGCGGTGAGCAGTTCTTC. Protein: CATSDPVARRQGGEQFF.